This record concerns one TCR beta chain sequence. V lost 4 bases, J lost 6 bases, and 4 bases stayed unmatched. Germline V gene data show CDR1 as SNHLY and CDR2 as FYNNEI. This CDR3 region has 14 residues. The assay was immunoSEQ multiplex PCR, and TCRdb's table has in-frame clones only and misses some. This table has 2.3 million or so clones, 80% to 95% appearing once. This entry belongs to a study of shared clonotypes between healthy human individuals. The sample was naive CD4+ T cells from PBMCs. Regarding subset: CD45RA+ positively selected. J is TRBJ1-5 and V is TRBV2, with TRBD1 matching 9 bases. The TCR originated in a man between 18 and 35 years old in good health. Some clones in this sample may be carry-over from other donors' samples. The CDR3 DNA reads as TGTGCCAGCAGTGCTACAGGGGGCTTTCAGCCCCAGCATTTT. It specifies CASSATGGFQPQHF.